This T cell receptor beta chain was obtained from a study of glioma-infiltrating T cells after dendritic cell vaccination. J was trimmed by 1 base and V by 3 bases; bases with no gene match: 3. Germline CDR1 is SGHDT and CDR2 is YYEEEE. CDR3 length: 15 residues. Primers: 60 V beta forward and 13 J beta reverse. Repertoires were generated with immunoSEQ multiplex PCR, while TCRdb's copy carries only in-frame clones and drops some. The sample holds about 96,000 clones, about four fifths seen once. The sequences come from blood, collected before dendritic cell vaccination. This TCR came from a human donor with glioblastoma. This chain connects TRBV5-6 to TRBJ2-3; TRBD1 matches at 9 bases. In DNA, the CDR3 is TGTGCCAGCAGCTACAGGACAGGGGGCACAGATACGCAGTATTTT. This translates into CASSYRTGGTDTQYF. Full variable domain (missing parts from reference TRBV5-6 and TRBJ2-3): DAGVTQSPTHLIKTRGQQVTLRCSPKSGHDTVSWYQQALGQGPQFIFQYYEEEERQRGNFPDRFSGHQFPNYSSELNVNALLLGDSALYLCASSYRTGGTDTQYFGPGTRLTVL.